A selection of T cell receptor beta chains follows, all from one sample in a study of shared clonotypes between healthy human individuals. The protocol was immunoSEQ multiplex PCR, while the TCRdb copy is restricted to in-frame clones and leaves out a portion. Found here are under 2,000,000 clones, around 96% of them singletons; the top ten hold approximately 1%. Input material: naive CD8+ T cells sorted from blood. These receptor sequences come from a man aged 18 to 30 in good health. Both conserved end residues are part of each CDR3. D genes are given only for firm matches. Expanded clones are given a class, and other clones once, few, many or no size at all.

>once|13|TRBJ2-5|TRBV6-5|-
CASSPAGSETQYF
TGTGCCAGCAGCCCGGCGGGGTCAGAGACCCAGTACTTC
>-|15|TRBJ2-3|TRBV11-3|TRBD2
CASSIRAGPTDTQYF
TGTGCCAGCAGCATCCGAGCGGGGCCCACAGATACGCAGTATTTT
>-|16|TRBJ1-6|TRBV2|TRBD1
CASSDPGQGRNSPLHF
TGTGCCAGCAGTGATCCCGGACAGGGGAGAAATTCACCCCTCCACTTT
>-|16|TRBJ1-3|TRBV13|-
CASSSRTANSGNTIYF
TGTGCCAGCAGCTCCCGGACAGCGAACTCTGGAAACACCATATATTTT
>-|14|TRBJ2-7|TRBV28|TRBD1
CASSLRDSAYEQYF
TGTGCCAGCAGTTTAAGGGACAGTGCCTACGAGCAGTACTTC
>-|13|TRBJ2-1|TRBV7-9|-
CASSQTGPNEQFF
TGTGCCAGCAGCCAAACCGGACCTAATGAGCAGTTCTTC
>-|13|TRBJ2-5|TRBV29-1|-
CSVVFGLSETQYF
TGCAGCGTCGTTTTTGGGTTATCGGAGACCCAGTACTTC
>-|17|TRBJ2-3|TRBV5-1|-
CASSLAEGRWGTDTQYF
TGCGCCAGCAGCTTGGCCGAGGGGAGATGGGGCACAGATACGCAGTATTTT
>-|14|TRBJ1-1|TRBV27|-
CASSLGHGITEAFF
TGTGCCAGCAGTTTGGGACACGGCATCACTGAAGCTTTCTTT
>-|14|TRBJ1-5|TRBV27|TRBD1
CASRIQGANQPQHF
TGTGCCAGCAGGATACAGGGGGCGAATCAGCCCCAGCATTTT
>-|13|TRBJ1-3|TRBV6-1|-
CASSSRDRNTIYF
TGTGCCAGCAGCTCTAGGGATCGAAACACCATATATTTT
>-|14|TRBJ1-2|TRBV5-1|-
CASSSSDSVGGYTF
TGCGCCAGCAGCTCATCGGACTCGGTCGGAGGCTACACCTTC
>-|13|TRBJ2-7|TRBV5-1|-
CASTSGGGYEQYF
TGCGCCAGCACCTCGGGGGGCGGGTACGAGCAGTACTTC
>once|12|TRBJ2-2|TRBV30|-
CAWSVGAGELFF
TGTGCCTGGAGTGTGGGGGCCGGGGAGCTGTTTTTT
>-|16|TRBJ1-5|TRBV7-2|TRBD1
CASSRDRGNLNQPQHF
TGTGCCAGCAGTAGGGACAGGGGTAATCTAAATCAGCCCCAGCATTTT
>-|19|TRBJ2-3|TRBV9|-
CASSHAGSQPTSSTDTQYF
TGTGCCAGCAGCCACGCGGGATCGCAGCCGACTTCTAGCACAGATACGCAGTATTTT
>once|14|TRBJ1-2|TRBV2|TRBD1
CASRRTGQLRGYTF
TGTGCCAGCAGACGGACAGGGCAACTGCGAGGCTACACCTTC
>-|15|TRBJ2-7|TRBV2|-
CASSEGRLNSYEQYF
TGTGCCAGCAGTGAGGGGCGGTTGAACTCCTACGAGCAGTACTTC
>-|16|TRBJ1-5|TRBV4-1|-
CASSQEMGGSNQPQHF
TGCGCCAGCAGCCAAGAGATGGGGGGCAGCAATCAGCCCCAGCATTTT
>-|14|TRBJ1-2|TRBV29-1|-
CSVVGGVLDYGYTF
TGCAGCGTTGTAGGAGGGGTTCTCGACTATGGCTACACCTTC
>-|12|TRBJ1-6|TRBV5-5|-
CASSSYNSPLHF
TGTGCCAGCAGCTCCTATAATTCACCCCTCCACTTT
>once|17|TRBJ2-1|TRBV6-1|-
CASSEIKEGPNYNEQFF
TGTGCCAGCAGTGAAATTAAGGAGGGACCGAACTACAATGAGCAGTTCTTC
>-|14|TRBJ1-2|TRBV5-6|-
CASSILETNYGYTF
TGTGCCAGCTCCATCTTGGAAACCAACTATGGCTACACCTTC
>-|16|TRBJ2-7|TRBV5-1|TRBD2
CASSLLLAVTLREQYF
TGCGCCAGCAGCTTGTTGCTAGCGGTTACTTTGAGGGAGCAGTACTTC
>-|15|TRBJ2-3|TRBV25-1|TRBD2
CASSEWGGSTDTQYF
TGTGCCAGCAGTGAATGGGGGGGTAGCACAGATACGCAGTATTTT
>-|16|TRBJ2-1|TRBV7-6|TRBD2
CASSYAGTSAYNEQFF
TGTGCCAGCAGCTATGCCGGGACTAGCGCTTACAATGAGCAGTTCTTC